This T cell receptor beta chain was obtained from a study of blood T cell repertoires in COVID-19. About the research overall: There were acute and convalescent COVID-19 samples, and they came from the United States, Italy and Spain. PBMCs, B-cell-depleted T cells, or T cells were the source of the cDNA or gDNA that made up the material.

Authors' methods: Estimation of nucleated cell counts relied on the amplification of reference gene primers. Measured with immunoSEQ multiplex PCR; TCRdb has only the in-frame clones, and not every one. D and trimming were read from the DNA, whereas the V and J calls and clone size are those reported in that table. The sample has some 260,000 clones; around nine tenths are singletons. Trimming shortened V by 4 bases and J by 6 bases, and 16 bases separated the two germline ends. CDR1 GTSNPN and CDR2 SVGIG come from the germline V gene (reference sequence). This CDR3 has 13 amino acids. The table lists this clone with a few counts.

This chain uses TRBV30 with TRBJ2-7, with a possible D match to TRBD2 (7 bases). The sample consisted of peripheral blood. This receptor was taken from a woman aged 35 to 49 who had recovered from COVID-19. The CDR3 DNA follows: TGTGCCTGGACCCGGGGGGACACAGGCGAGCAGTACTTC. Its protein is CAWTRGDTGEQYF. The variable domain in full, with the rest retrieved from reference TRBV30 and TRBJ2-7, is SQTIHQWPATLVQPVGSPLSLECTVEGTSNPNLYWYRQAAGRGLQLLFYSVGIGQISSEVPQNLSASRPQDRQFILSSKKLLLSDSGFYLCAWTRGDTGEQYFGPGTRLTVT.